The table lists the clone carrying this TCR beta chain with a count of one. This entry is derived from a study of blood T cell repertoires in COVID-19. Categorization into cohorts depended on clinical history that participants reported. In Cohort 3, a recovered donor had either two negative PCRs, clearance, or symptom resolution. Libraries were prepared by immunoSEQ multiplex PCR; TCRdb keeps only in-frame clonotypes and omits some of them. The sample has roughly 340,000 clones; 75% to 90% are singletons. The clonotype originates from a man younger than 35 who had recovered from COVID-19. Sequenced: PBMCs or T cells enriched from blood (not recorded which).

The CDR3 coding sequence is TGTGCCAGCAGTACAGACAGGGGAATTTACGAGCAGTACTTC. It encodes CASSTDRGIYEQYF. The chain is built from TRBV6-5 and TRBJ2-7; 8 bases are shared with TRBD1. The V gene's germline CDR1 is MNHEY and CDR2 SVGAGI. This CDR3 contains 14 residues. Trimming took 5 bases from V and 4 from J; bases not matched to a gene: 7.